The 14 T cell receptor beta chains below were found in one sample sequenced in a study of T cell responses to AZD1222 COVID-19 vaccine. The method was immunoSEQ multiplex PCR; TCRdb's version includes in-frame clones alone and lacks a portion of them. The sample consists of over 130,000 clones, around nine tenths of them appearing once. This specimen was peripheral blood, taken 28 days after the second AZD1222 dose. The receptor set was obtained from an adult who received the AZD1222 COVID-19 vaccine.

DNA of the CDR3: TGTGCCAGCAGACTAGCGCTTTCCTACGAGCAGTACTTC. This codes for CASRLALSYEQYF. The chain has TRBV27 and TRBJ2-7, with TRBD2 identical over 7 bases. The CDR3 loop spans 13 amino acids. Germline values: CDR1 MNHEY, CDR2 SMNVEV (reference sequence). Losses at the gene ends were 6 bases for V and 1 base for J; bases not matched to a gene: 3.

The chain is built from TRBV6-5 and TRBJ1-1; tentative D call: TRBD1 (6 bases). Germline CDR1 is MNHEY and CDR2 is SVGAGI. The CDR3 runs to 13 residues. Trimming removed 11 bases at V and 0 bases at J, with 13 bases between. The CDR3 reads CAGHRVMNTEAFF. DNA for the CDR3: TGTGCCGGCCACAGGGTAATGAACACTGAAGCTTTCTTT.

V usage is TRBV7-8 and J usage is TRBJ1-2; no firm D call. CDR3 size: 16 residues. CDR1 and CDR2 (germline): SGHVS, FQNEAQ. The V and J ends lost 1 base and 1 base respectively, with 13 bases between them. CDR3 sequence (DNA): TGTGCCAGCAGCTTAGGACCAGAGTATGTTAACTATGGCTACACCTTC. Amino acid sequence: CASSLGPEYVNYGYTF.

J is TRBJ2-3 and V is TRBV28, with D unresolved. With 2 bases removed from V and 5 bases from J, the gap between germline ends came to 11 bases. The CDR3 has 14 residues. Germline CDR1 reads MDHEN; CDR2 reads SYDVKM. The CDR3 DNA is TGTGCCAGCAGTTTAGTAGGTCGTGTAGATACGCAGTATTTT. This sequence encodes CASSLVGRVDTQYF. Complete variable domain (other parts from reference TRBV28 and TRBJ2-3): DVKVTQSSRYLVKRTGEKVFLECVQDMDHENMFWYRQDPGLGLRLIYFSYDVKMKEKGDIPEGYSVSREKKERFSLILESASTNQTSMYLCASSLVGRVDTQYFGPGTRLTVL.

The CDR3 DNA sequence: TGCAGCGCTCCGGACAGTTCTAACTATGGCTACACCTTC. It translates to CSAPDSSNYGYTF. The V call is TRBV29-1, the J call TRBJ1-2; weak D call: TRBD1 (6 bases). CDR1 SQVTM and CDR2 ANQGSEA come from the germline V gene. The CDR3 length is 13 residues. Trimming cost V 7 bases and J 0 bases, with 12 bases left between them.

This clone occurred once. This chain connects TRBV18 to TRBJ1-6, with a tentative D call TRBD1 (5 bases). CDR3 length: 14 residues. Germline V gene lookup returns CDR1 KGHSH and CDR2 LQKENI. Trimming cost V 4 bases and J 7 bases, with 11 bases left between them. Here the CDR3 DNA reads TGTGCCAGCTCACAAGACAGCAAGAATTCACCCCTCCACTTT. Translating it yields CASSQDSKNSPLHF.

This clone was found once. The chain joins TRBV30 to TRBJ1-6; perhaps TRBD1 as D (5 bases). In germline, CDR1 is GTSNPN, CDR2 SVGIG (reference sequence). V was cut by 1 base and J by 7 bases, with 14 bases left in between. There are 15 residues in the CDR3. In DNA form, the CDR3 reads TGTGCCTGGAGTGGGTCGGCAGGGCGGAATTCACCCCTCCACTTT. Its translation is CAWSGSAGRNSPLHF.

CDR3 coding DNA: TGCGCCAGCAGCCAAGGGCCCAGCGGGGGGGCGTACAATGAGCAGTTCTTC. Protein: CASSQGPSGGAYNEQFF. The chain uses TRBV4-1 and TRBJ2-1; 10 bases map to TRBD2. Germline V gene sequence: CDR1 MGHRA, CDR2 YSYEKL. V dropped 1 base and J dropped 4; count of bases not matched to a gene: 7. The CDR3 is 17 amino acids.

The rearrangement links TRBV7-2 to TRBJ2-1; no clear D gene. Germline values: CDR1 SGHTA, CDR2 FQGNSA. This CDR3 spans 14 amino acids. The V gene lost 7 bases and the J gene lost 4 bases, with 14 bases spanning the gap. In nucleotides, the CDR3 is TGTGCCAGCACCTCCATTCCCCAGTACAATGAGCAGTTCTTC. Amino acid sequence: CASTSIPQYNEQFF.

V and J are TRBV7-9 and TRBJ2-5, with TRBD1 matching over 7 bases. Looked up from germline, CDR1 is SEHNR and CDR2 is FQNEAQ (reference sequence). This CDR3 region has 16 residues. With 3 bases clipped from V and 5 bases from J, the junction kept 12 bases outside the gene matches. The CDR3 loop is CASSFLLPGGSETQYF. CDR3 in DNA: TGTGCCAGCAGCTTCCTCCTCCCAGGGGGTTCGGAGACCCAGTACTTC.

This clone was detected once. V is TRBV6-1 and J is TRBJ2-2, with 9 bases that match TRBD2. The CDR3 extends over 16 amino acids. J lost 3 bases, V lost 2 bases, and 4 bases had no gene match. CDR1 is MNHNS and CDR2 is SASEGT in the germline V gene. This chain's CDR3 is CASSESAGGDTGELFF. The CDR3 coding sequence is TGTGCCAGCAGTGAATCGGCGGGAGGGGACACCGGGGAGCTGTTTTTT.

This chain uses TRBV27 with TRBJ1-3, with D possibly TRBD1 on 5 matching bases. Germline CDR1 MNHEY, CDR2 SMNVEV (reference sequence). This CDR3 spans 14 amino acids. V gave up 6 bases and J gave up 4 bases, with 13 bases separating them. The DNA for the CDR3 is TGTGCCAGCAGGGAAGGGGTTTCAGGAAACACCATATATTTT. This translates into CASREGVSGNTIYF.

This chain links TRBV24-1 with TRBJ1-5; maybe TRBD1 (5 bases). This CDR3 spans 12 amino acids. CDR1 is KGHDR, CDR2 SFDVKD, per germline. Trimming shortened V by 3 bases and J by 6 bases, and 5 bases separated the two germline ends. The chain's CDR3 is CATSDGGQPQHF. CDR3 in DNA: TGTGCCACCAGTGATGGGGGTCAGCCCCAGCATTTT.

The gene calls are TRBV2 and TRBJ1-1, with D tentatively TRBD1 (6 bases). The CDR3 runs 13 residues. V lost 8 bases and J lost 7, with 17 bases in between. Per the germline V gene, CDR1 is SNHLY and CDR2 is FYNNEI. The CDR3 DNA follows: TGTGCCAGCGTACGGGAACAGGGTGATGAAGCTTTCTTT. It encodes CASVREQGDEAFF.